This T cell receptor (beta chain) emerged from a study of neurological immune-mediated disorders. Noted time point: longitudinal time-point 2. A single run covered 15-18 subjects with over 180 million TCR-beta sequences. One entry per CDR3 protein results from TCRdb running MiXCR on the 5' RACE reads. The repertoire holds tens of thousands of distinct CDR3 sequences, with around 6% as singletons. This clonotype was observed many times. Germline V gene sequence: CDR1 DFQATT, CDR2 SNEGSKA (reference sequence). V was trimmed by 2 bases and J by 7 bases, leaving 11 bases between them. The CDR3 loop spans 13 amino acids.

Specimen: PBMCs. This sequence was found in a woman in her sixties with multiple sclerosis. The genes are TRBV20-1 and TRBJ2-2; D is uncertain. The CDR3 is CSARPNQGGELFF. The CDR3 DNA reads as TGCAGTGCTAGACCCAATCAAGGCGGGGAGCTGTTTTTT.